The present TCR beta chain was sequenced within a study of monozygotic twins with inflammatory bowel disease. One entry per CDR3 protein, without DNA, is what TCRdb gives after re-calling the 5' RACE reads. The record lists about 200,000 distinct CDR3 sequences, of which the ten most abundant hold 7.7%. This CDR3 spans 13 amino acids. This receptor was obtained from a human donor with ulcerative colitis or Crohn's disease, or a healthy co-twin of an affected twin (not recorded which). This rearrangement joins TRBV12-3 or TRBV12-4 to TRBJ2-7. Sequenced: blood. CDR3 in amino acids: CASSAAGPYEQYF.